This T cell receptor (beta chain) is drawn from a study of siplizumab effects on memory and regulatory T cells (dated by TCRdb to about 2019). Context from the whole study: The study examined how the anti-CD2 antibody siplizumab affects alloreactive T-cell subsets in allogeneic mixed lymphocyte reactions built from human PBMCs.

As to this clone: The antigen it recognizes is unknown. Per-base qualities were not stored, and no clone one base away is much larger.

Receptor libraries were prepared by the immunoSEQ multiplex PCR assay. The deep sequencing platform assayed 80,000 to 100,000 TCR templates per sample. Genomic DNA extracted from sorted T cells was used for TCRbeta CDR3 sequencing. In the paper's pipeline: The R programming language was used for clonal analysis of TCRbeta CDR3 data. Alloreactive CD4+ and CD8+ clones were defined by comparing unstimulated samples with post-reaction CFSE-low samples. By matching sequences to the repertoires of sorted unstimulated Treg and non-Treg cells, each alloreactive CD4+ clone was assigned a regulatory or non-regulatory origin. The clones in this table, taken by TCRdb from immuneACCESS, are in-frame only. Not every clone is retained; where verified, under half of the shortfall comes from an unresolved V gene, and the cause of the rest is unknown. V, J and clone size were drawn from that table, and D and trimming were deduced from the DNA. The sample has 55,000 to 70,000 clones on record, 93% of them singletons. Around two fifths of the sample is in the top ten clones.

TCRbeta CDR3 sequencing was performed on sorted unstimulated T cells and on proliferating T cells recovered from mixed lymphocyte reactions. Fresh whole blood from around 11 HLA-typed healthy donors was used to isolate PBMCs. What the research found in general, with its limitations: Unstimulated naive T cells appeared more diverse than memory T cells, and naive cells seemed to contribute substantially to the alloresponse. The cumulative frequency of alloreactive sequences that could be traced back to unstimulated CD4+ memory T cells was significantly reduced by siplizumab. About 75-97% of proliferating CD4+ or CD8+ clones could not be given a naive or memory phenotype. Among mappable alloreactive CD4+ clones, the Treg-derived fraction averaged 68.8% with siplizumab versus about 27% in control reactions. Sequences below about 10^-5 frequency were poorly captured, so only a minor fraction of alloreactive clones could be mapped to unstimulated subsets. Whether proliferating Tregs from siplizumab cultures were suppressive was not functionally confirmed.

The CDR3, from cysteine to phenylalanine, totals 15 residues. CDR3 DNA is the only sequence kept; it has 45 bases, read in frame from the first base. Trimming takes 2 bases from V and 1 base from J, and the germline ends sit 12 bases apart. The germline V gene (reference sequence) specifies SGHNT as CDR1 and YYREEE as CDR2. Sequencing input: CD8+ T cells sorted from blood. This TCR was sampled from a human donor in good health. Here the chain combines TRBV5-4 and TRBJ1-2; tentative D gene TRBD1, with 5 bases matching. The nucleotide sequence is TGTGCCAGCAGCTTTGGCGGGGGGGATAACTATGGCTACACCTTC. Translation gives CASSFGGGDNYGYTF.